This TCR beta chain was captured by sequencing in a study of technical replicates of blood from several donors (TCRdb year 2017). V gives up 0 bases and J gives up 4 bases, and the segment between their germline ends measures 15 bases. From a lookup of the germline V gene, CDR1 and CDR2 are SGHVS and FQNEAQ. Counted from cysteine to phenylalanine, this CDR3 has 16 amino acids. Just CDR3 DNA is preserved here, 48 bases in frame from base 1. Note on this clone: Its binding antigen is unknown. Base quality data are lacking; no much larger clone is found one base away.

To prepare the library, the immunoSEQ multiplex PCR assay was applied. TCRdb holds this immuneACCESS table with in-frame rearrangements only. Some clones are missing; in checked studies, unresolved V genes explain under half, and the rest has no known cause. The sample has some 90,000 clones on record, about 95% of them singletons. The ten largest clonotypes hold 0.34% of the sample. This clonotype was sampled from a human donor in good health. The sequenced material came from T cells isolated from PBMCs. The rearrangement joined TRBV7-8 to TRBJ1-2; TRBD1 might be the D gene, on 6 matching bases. For the CDR3, the sequence is CASSLAAAGDIYGYTF. The nucleotide sequence is TGTGCCAGCAGCTTAGCGGCGGCAGGGGATATCTATGGCTACACCTTC. With the portions outside the CDR3 filled from the reference TRBV7-8 and TRBJ1-2 genes, the complete variable region becomes GAGVSQSPRYKVAKRGQDVALRCDPISGHVSLFWYQQALGQGPEFLTYFQNEAQLDKSGLPSDRFFAERPEGSVSTLKIQRTQQEDSAVYLCASSLAAAGDIYGYTFGSGTRLTVV.